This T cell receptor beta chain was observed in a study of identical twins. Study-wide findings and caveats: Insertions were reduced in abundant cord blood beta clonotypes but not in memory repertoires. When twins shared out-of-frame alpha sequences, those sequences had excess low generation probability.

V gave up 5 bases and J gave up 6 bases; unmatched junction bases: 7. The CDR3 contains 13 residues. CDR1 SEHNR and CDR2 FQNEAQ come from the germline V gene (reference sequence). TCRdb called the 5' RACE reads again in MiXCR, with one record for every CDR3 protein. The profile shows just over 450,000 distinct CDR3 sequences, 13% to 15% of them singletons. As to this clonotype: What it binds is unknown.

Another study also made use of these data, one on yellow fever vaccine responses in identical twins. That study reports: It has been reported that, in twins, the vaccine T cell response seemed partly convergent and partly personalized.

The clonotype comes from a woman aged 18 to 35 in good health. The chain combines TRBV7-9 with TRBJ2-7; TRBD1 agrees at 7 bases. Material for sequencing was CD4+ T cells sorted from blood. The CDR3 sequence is CASSPRDRGEQYF. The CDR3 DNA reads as TGTGCCAGCAGCCCCAGGGACAGAGGCGAGCAGTACTTC.